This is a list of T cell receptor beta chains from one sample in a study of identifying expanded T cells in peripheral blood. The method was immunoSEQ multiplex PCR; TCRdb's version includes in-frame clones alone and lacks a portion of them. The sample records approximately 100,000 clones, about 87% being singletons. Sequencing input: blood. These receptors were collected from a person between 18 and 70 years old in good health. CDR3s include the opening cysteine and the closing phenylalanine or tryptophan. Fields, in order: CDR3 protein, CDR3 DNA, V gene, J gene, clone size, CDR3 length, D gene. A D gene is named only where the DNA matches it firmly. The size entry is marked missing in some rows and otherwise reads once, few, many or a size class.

cdr3_aa: CAISESAGEETQYF
cdr3_nt: TGTGCCATCAGTGAGTCGGCAGGGGAAGAGACCCAGTACTTC
v_call: TRBV10-3
j_call: TRBJ2-5
clone_size: NA
cdr3_length: 14
d_call: NA

cdr3_aa: CASSPFDRVYGYTF
cdr3_nt: TGTGCCAGCAGCCCATTCGACAGGGTCTATGGCTACACCTTC
v_call: TRBV7-9
j_call: TRBJ1-2
clone_size: NA
cdr3_length: 14
d_call: TRBD1

cdr3_aa: CASSLGLNTGELFF
cdr3_nt: TGTGCCAGCAGCCTGGGACTGAACACCGGGGAGCTGTTTTTT
v_call: TRBV7-9
j_call: TRBJ2-2
clone_size: NA
cdr3_length: 14
d_call: NA

cdr3_aa: CASSDGTSDTQYF
cdr3_nt: TGTGCCAGCAGTGACGGGACGTCAGATACGCAGTATTTT
v_call: TRBV2
j_call: TRBJ2-3
clone_size: NA
cdr3_length: 13
d_call: NA

cdr3_aa: CASRPQALSGNTIYF
cdr3_nt: TGTGCCAGCAGGCCACAGGCCTTGTCTGGAAACACCATATATTTT
v_call: TRBV27
j_call: TRBJ1-3
clone_size: NA
cdr3_length: 15
d_call: NA

cdr3_aa: CASSSSTGDYNEQFF
cdr3_nt: TGCGCCAGCAGCTCCTCGACAGGGGATTACAATGAGCAGTTCTTC
v_call: TRBV5-1
j_call: TRBJ2-1
clone_size: NA
cdr3_length: 15
d_call: TRBD1

cdr3_aa: CASSQAIRTSNYGYTF
cdr3_nt: TGCGCCAGCAGCCAAGCTATAAGGACGTCTAACTATGGCTACACCTTC
v_call: TRBV4-3
j_call: TRBJ1-2
clone_size: NA
cdr3_length: 16
d_call: NA

cdr3_aa: CASLGQFTGELFF
cdr3_nt: TGTGCCAGCCTGGGCCAATTCACCGGGGAGCTGTTTTTT
v_call: TRBV5-6
j_call: TRBJ2-2
clone_size: NA
cdr3_length: 13
d_call: NA

cdr3_aa: CASSRQDGQPQHF
cdr3_nt: TGCGCCAGCAGCCGGCAGGATGGTCAGCCCCAGCATTTT
v_call: TRBV4-3
j_call: TRBJ1-5
clone_size: NA
cdr3_length: 13
d_call: NA

cdr3_aa: CSVVEHRGAVF
cdr3_nt: TGCAGCGTTGTAGAACACCGGGGAGCTGTTTTT
v_call: TRBV29-1
j_call: TRBJ2-2
clone_size: NA
cdr3_length: 11
d_call: NA

cdr3_aa: CASSKIKTKRDSLNTEAFF
cdr3_nt: TGTGCCAGCAGCAAGATAAAGACTAAACGGGACAGTTTGAACACTGAAGCTTTCTTT
v_call: TRBV21-1
j_call: TRBJ1-1
clone_size: NA
cdr3_length: 19
d_call: NA

cdr3_aa: CASSPRGLLGPQHF
cdr3_nt: TGTGCCAGCAGTCCAAGGGGCCTCTTAGGGCCCCAGCATTTT
v_call: TRBV28
j_call: TRBJ1-5
clone_size: NA
cdr3_length: 14
d_call: NA

cdr3_aa: CASSVGRYLTGGELFF
cdr3_nt: TGTGCCAGCAGCGTAGGTCGGTACCTAACGGGCGGGGAGCTGTTTTTT
v_call: TRBV9
j_call: TRBJ2-2
clone_size: once
cdr3_length: 16
d_call: NA

cdr3_aa: CASSPQQGWGFGNQPQHF
cdr3_nt: TGTGCCAGTAGTCCCCAACAGGGTTGGGGTTTCGGCAATCAGCCCCAGCATTTT
v_call: TRBV19
j_call: TRBJ1-5
clone_size: NA
cdr3_length: 18
d_call: NA

cdr3_aa: CASSPWGQGDEQYF
cdr3_nt: TGTGCCAGCAGCCCCTGGGGACAGGGTGACGAGCAGTACTTC
v_call: TRBV7-3
j_call: TRBJ2-7
clone_size: NA
cdr3_length: 14
d_call: TRBD1

cdr3_aa: CASSQAEGQRGEQFF
cdr3_nt: TGCGCCAGCAGCCAAGCAGAGGGCCAGCGCGGTGAGCAGTTCTTC
v_call: TRBV4-1
j_call: TRBJ2-1
clone_size: NA
cdr3_length: 15
d_call: NA

cdr3_aa: CASSLPSGGMSEQFF
cdr3_nt: TGTGCCAGCAGCCTGCCCAGCGGAGGCATGTCGGAGCAGTTCTTC
v_call: TRBV5-4
j_call: TRBJ2-1
clone_size: once
cdr3_length: 15
d_call: NA

cdr3_aa: CAISEGSGDEQYF
cdr3_nt: TGTGCCATCAGTGAGGGTAGCGGCGACGAGCAGTACTTC
v_call: TRBV10-3
j_call: TRBJ2-7
clone_size: NA
cdr3_length: 13
d_call: NA

cdr3_aa: CASSLLGETQYF
cdr3_nt: TGTGCCAGCAGCTTGCTAGGGGAGACCCAGTACTTC
v_call: TRBV5-6
j_call: TRBJ2-5
clone_size: NA
cdr3_length: 12
d_call: NA

cdr3_aa: CASSSNGQGIDTQYF
cdr3_nt: TGTGCCAGCAGCTCGAACGGACAGGGCATCGATACGCAGTATTTT
v_call: TRBV7-3
j_call: TRBJ2-3
clone_size: NA
cdr3_length: 15
d_call: TRBD1

cdr3_aa: CASSLEKSTGELFF
cdr3_nt: TGTGCCAGCAGTCTGGAAAAATCCACCGGGGAGCTGTTTTTT
v_call: TRBV6-4
j_call: TRBJ2-2
clone_size: NA
cdr3_length: 14
d_call: NA

cdr3_aa: CATYLANYGYTF
cdr3_nt: TGTGCCACCTATCTAGCTAACTATGGCTACACCTTC
v_call: TRBV10-3
j_call: TRBJ1-2
clone_size: few
cdr3_length: 12
d_call: NA

cdr3_aa: CASSFKGQGGLNIQYF
cdr3_nt: TGTGCCAGCAGCTTCAAGGGACAGGGAGGTCTAAACATTCAGTACTTC
v_call: TRBV11-3
j_call: TRBJ2-4
clone_size: NA
cdr3_length: 16
d_call: TRBD1

cdr3_aa: CASSLGVSLGNTIYF
cdr3_nt: TGTGCCAGCAGCTTGGGCGTCTCTTTAGGGAACACCATATATTTT
v_call: TRBV5-4
j_call: TRBJ1-3
clone_size: NA
cdr3_length: 15
d_call: NA

cdr3_aa: CAKQQGPNTEAFF
cdr3_nt: TGTGCCAAGCAACAGGGGCCGAACACTGAAGCTTTCTTT
v_call: TRBV10-3
j_call: TRBJ1-1
clone_size: NA
cdr3_length: 13
d_call: TRBD1

cdr3_aa: CASSSLGQGAYEQYF
cdr3_nt: TGTGCCAGCAGTTCTCTGGGACAGGGGGCTTACGAGCAGTACTTC
v_call: TRBV6-5
j_call: TRBJ2-7
clone_size: NA
cdr3_length: 15
d_call: TRBD1

cdr3_aa: CATSGNHDRGTSYEQYF
cdr3_nt: TGTGCCACCAGCGGAAACCATGACAGGGGGACCTCCTACGAGCAGTACTTC
v_call: TRBV15
j_call: TRBJ2-7
clone_size: NA
cdr3_length: 17
d_call: TRBD1

cdr3_aa: CASSRRGRSNEKLFF
cdr3_nt: TGTGCCAGTAGTCGACGCGGGCGGAGTAATGAAAAACTGTTTTTT
v_call: TRBV19
j_call: TRBJ1-4
clone_size: NA
cdr3_length: 15
d_call: NA